This TCR beta chain was identified during a study of T cell responses to AZD1222 COVID-19 vaccine. The wider study: It was second doses at about 4 or about 12 weeks that were pooled.

Method: immunoSEQ multiplex PCR; TCRdb's copy keeps in-frame clones and lacks some. The sample yields about 180,000 clones, roughly 87% seen once. The germline gives CDR1 SEHNR, CDR2 FQNEAQ (reference sequence). The CDR3 runs to 19 residues. V dropped 2 bases and J dropped 0; count of bases not matched to a gene: 13. V and J are TRBV7-9 and TRBJ2-7; 10 positions agree with TRBD2. The sequence derives from an adult in good health. The specimen was peripheral blood, collected on day 0 of AZD1222 vaccination. CDR3 DNA: TGTGCCAGCAGCTTAAGGAGGGCACTAGCGGGAAACTTCTCCTACGAGCAGTACTTC. It codes for CASSLRRALAGNFSYEQYF. The variable domain in full, completed from reference TRBV7-9 and TRBJ2-7, reads DTGVSQNPRHKITKRGQNVTFRCDPISEHNRLYWYRQTLGQGPEFLTYFQNEAQLEKSRLLSDRFSAERPKGSFSTLEIQRTEQGDSAMYLCASSLRRALAGNFSYEQYFGPGTRLTVT.